This paragraph covers one T cell receptor (beta chain) sequence. Its antigen is currently unknown. The CDR3 runs to 15 residues. Germline values: CDR1 LNHDA, CDR2 SQIVND (reference sequence). Losses at the gene ends were 6 bases for V and 3 bases for J; bases not matched to a gene: 3. Synthesis of TCR cDNA relied on 5'RACE template switching, which attached a universal primer site and UMIs. TCRdb used MiXCR to reprocess the 5' RACE reads, holding one entry per CDR3 protein. The sample holds roughly 500,000 distinct CDR3 sequences, approximately 21% seen once. The entry originates in a study of T cells after yellow fever vaccination. Study outcomes and limitations: The secondary response was weaker, and its peak arrived faster, on day 5 versus 15. Among primary-vaccination clones, most reappeared after the booster, at 95% to 96% for CD4 and roughly 88% for CD8. Abundant clonotypes from the bulk population could have been carried over as contaminants into FACS-sorted repertoires.

The source is a man aged 25-40 years who received the YFV17D yellow fever vaccine. The sequencing here drew on PBMCs, taken 15 days after the yellow fever booster vaccination. This chain links TRBV19 with TRBJ2-1; 12 nucleotides match TRBD2. The CDR3 sequence is CASSRLAGVYNEQFF. Here the CDR3 DNA reads TGTGCCAGTAGCCGACTAGCGGGAGTCTACAATGAGCAGTTCTTC.